Below, 21 T cell receptor beta chains from the same sample are listed, as sequenced in a study of T cells in localized non-small cell lung cancer. The data were produced by immunoSEQ multiplex PCR, yet TCRdb's version contains in-frame clones alone and is incomplete. The sample yields nearly 2,000 clones, roughly 29% seen once. The sample in question was lung tumor tissue, obtained before any cancer treatment. Receptors originate from a woman between 40 and 69 years old with stage II squamous cell lung carcinoma.

In its sample, this clone is large (0.1 to 1%). The gene calls are TRBV6-8 and TRBJ2-1, with 10 bases lining up with TRBD2. CDR3 length: 17 amino acids. V lost 5 bases, J lost 0 bases, and 7 bases stayed unmatched. Germline loops: CDR1 MNHGY, CDR2 SAAAGT. In DNA form, the CDR3 reads TGTGCCAGCAGTCCGCGGACTAGCGGTTCCTCCTACAATGAGCAGTTCTTC. This codes for CASSPRTSGSSYNEQFF.

This clone was counted a few times. V usage is TRBV28 and J usage is TRBJ1-1; D not certain. This CDR3 is built from 12 residues. Germline V CDR1 and CDR2: MDHEN, SYDVKM. V lost 6 bases to trimming and J lost 5 bases, with 10 bases between them. In nucleotides, the CDR3 is TGTGCCAGCAGAACCCGAGGAACTGAAGCTTTCTTT. Translated: CASRTRGTEAFF. The full variable domain, rest sourced from reference TRBV28 and TRBJ1-1, is DVKVTQSSRYLVKRTGEKVFLECVQDMDHENMFWYRQDPGLGLRLIYFSYDVKMKEKGDIPEGYSVSREKKERFSLILESASTNQTSMYLCASRTRGTEAFFGQGTRLTVV.

This clone was picked up a small number of times. The chain is built from TRBV28 and TRBJ2-2, with 8 nucleotides matching TRBD2. Unmatched junction bases numbered 6, after V lost 8 bases and J lost 7 bases. From germline, CDR1 is MDHEN and CDR2 SYDVKM. This CDR3 spans 13 amino acids. Written as DNA, the CDR3 is TGTGCCAGCGAGCGGGAGAGGCTCGGGGAGCTGTTTTTT. Translation: CASERERLGELFF.

This clone qualifies as medium-sized. V gene TRBV11-3 combines with J gene TRBJ2-2; 7 nucleotides match TRBD1. CDR3 size: 15 residues. Germline V gives CDR1 SGHNT, CDR2 YENEEA. J was trimmed by 4 bases and V by 5 bases; bases with no gene match: 7. Here the CDR3 DNA reads TGTGCCAGCAGCCCCAGACAGGGTCCCACCGGGGAGCTGTTTTTT. Translation gives CASSPRQGPTGELFF.

This CDR3 is CASSPSGGSFNEQFF. The CDR3, as DNA: TGTGCCAGCAGTCCCTCGGGAGGGAGTTTCAATGAGCAGTTCTTC. This rearrangement joins TRBV6-8 to TRBJ2-1; 8 bases match TRBD2. Germline CDR1 reads MNHGY; CDR2 reads SAAAGT. Trimming cost V 5 bases and J 6 bases; bases outside gene matches: 9. The CDR3 totals 15 residues.

The chain is built from TRBV28 and TRBJ2-1; D is perhaps TRBD1 or TRBD2 (5 bases each). Germline loops: CDR1 MDHEN, CDR2 SYDVKM. The CDR3 runs to 15 residues. Trimming pared 4 bases from V and 6 bases from J, leaving 16 bases between. The CDR3 is CASSSLSRGVNEQFF. CDR3 bases: TGTGCCAGCAGTTCCTTGTCTAGAGGGGTCAATGAGCAGTTCTTC.

In this sample, this clone turned up a few times. The chain uses TRBV6-8 and TRBJ1-1; D gene unclear. Germline V gene lookup returns CDR1 MNHGY and CDR2 SAAAGT. V was pared by 0 bases and J by 5 bases, with 7 bases between. The length of the CDR3 is 13 residues. DNA for the CDR3: TGTGCCAGCAGTTACTCGGTCCGAACTGAAGCTTTCTTT. Translation: CASSYSVRTEAFF.

The J gene is TRBJ2-7, the V gene TRBV9; the D gene could be TRBD1 or TRBD2 (5 bases each). Looked up from germline, CDR1 is SGDLS and CDR2 is YYNGEE. The CDR3 loop spans 16 amino acids. With 4 bases removed from V and 2 bases from J, the gap between germline ends came to 19 bases. CDR3 protein: CASSKGPPQGAYEQYF. CDR3 sequence (DNA): TGTGCCAGCAGCAAGGGACCGCCCCAGGGCGCCTACGAGCAGTACTTC.

This clone was seen more than once but under ten times. The rearrangement links TRBV19 to TRBJ2-2, with 12 bases aligning to TRBD2. CDR1 and CDR2 from the germline V gene are LNHDA and SQIVND (reference sequence). Unmatched junction bases numbered 2, after V lost 6 bases and J lost 3 bases. The CDR3 covers 15 residues. CDR3 in DNA: TGTGCCAGTAGGCTAGCGGGAGGGCACACCGGGGAGCTGTTTTTT. It codes for CASRLAGGHTGELFF.

This clone was found once. V usage is TRBV5-1 and J usage is TRBJ1-1; D perhaps matches TRBD1 (6 bases). The CDR3 spans 16 residues. Germline CDR1 and CDR2: SGHRS and YFSETQ. V lost 3 bases and J 2 bases, leaving 17 bases between the germline ends. This chain's CDR3 is CASSSPGGSINTEAFF. Written as DNA, the CDR3 is TGCGCCAGCAGCTCACCTGGGGGCAGCATCAACACTGAAGCTTTCTTT.

The sample holds a few counts of this clone. The chain joins TRBV29-1 to TRBJ2-5, with D maybe TRBD1 (6 bases). The CDR3 is 15 amino acids. Trimming cost V 3 bases and J 2 bases, with 16 bases left between them. Germline V gives CDR1 SQVTM, CDR2 ANQGSEA. Here the CDR3 reads CSVDSTGLIQETQYF. In DNA form, the CDR3 reads TGCAGCGTTGATTCCACAGGGCTAATACAAGAGACCCAGTACTTC.

This clone was counted between two and nine times. The chain joins TRBV11-3 to TRBJ2-1; 9 positions match TRBD1. The trim removed 5 bases at V and 9 bases at J, leaving 8 bases unmatched. The CDR3 runs to 14 residues. CDR1 and CDR2 from the germline V gene are SGHNT and YENEEA. CDR3 in DNA: TGTGCCAGCAGCATCGGGACAGGGCAGGGTGAGCAGTTCTTC. Translating it yields CASSIGTGQGEQFF.

This clone occurred a few times. The chain recombines TRBV9 with TRBJ2-5; no clear D. V was clipped by 4 bases and J by 1 base, with 11 bases between them. This CDR3 region has 14 residues. Germline CDR1 and CDR2: SGDLS and YYNGEE. Here the CDR3 DNA reads TGTGCCAGCAGCCCTGGTGATGTCCAAGAGACCCAGTACTTC. It specifies CASSPGDVQETQYF.

This clone came up a few times. The chain joins TRBV9 to TRBJ2-5, with 9 bases identical to TRBD2. The V segment lost 7 bases and the J segment 7 bases; nucleotides outside the gene matches: 11. From germline, CDR1 is SGDLS and CDR2 YYNGEE. This CDR3 contains 14 residues. The CDR3 reads CASAGAGGRGTQYF. The CDR3, as DNA: TGTGCCAGCGCGGGAGCGGGAGGACGAGGGACCCAGTACTTC.

The chain links TRBV9 to TRBJ2-1; D is uncertain. Per the germline V gene, CDR1 is SGDLS and CDR2 is YYNGEE. Trimming left V 0 bases short and J 5 bases short, with 12 bases between. The CDR3 has 15 residues. This CDR3 reads CASSVAPARNNEQFF. The CDR3 DNA reads TGTGCCAGCAGCGTAGCTCCGGCCCGCAACAATGAGCAGTTCTTC.

The chain is built from TRBV6-8 and TRBJ2-7; TRBD1 matches 9 bases. There are 14 residues in the CDR3. Germline assignment: CDR1 MNHGY and CDR2 SAAAGT. V was clipped by 8 bases and J by 3 bases; unmatched bases: 8. CDR3 sequence reads: CASQTPGQGYEQYF. CDR3 bases: TGTGCCAGCCAAACTCCGGGACAGGGCTACGAGCAGTACTTC.

This clone was counted only a few times. The gene calls are TRBV6-8 and TRBJ1-2; maybe TRBD1 (5 bases). Trimming removed 6 bases at V and 12 bases at J, with 17 bases between. Germline CDR1 and CDR2: MNHGY and SAAAGT. The CDR3 has 12 amino acids. CDR3 region: CASRVTGGVNTF. DNA of the CDR3: TGTGCCAGCAGGGTTACAGGTGGTGTCAACACCTTC.

The V gene is TRBV15, the J gene TRBJ2-7; TRBD2 matches at 12 bases. The germline V gene has CDR1 LNHNV and CDR2 YYDKDF (reference sequence). The CDR3 has 15 residues. Trimming removed 5 bases from V and 4 bases from J; junction bases left unmatched: 6. The chain's CDR3 is CATSQGLAGSYEQYF. Written as DNA, the CDR3 is TGTGCCACCAGCCAGGGACTAGCGGGCTCATACGAGCAGTACTTC.

This clone was seen a few times. The chain links TRBV11-3 to TRBJ1-2; D is ambiguous. CDR3 length equals 14 residues. Germline V gene sequence: CDR1 SGHNT, CDR2 YENEEA. Deletions cut 3 bases from V and 4 bases from J, with 12 bases between. CDR3 sequence reads: CASSLGGQRYGYTF. CDR3 DNA: TGTGCCAGCAGCTTGGGAGGCCAGCGCTATGGCTACACCTTC. The full variable domain, rest sourced from reference TRBV11-3 and TRBJ1-2, is EAGVVQSPRYKIIEKKQPVAFWCNPISGHNTLYWYLQNLGQGPELLIRYENEEAVDDSQLPKDRFSAERLKGVDSTLKIQPAELGDSAVYLCASSLGGQRYGYTFGSGTRLTVV.

The chain couples TRBV30 to TRBJ1-5; TRBD1 might be the D (5 bases). Looked up from germline, CDR1 is GTSNPN and CDR2 is SVGIG (reference sequence). V was shortened by 0 bases and J by 8 bases, with 11 bases between the two germline ends. The CDR3 sequence is 13 residues long. CDR3 DNA sequence: TGTGCCTGGAGTGTGGGGGGTAAGGAGCCCCAGCATTTT. Translation gives CAWSVGGKEPQHF. Combining the CDR3 with reference TRBV30 and TRBJ1-5 gives the whole variable domain SQTIHQWPATLVQPVGSPLSLECTVEGTSNPNLYWYRQAAGRGLQLLFYSVGIGQISSEVPQNLSASRPQDRQFILSSKKLLLSDSGFYLCAWSVGGKEPQHFGDGTRLSIL.

The DNA of the CDR3 is TGCAGCGTACGACTAGCCTCCTACAATGAGCAGTTCTTC. Amino acids: CSVRLASYNEQFF. The gene calls are TRBV29-1 and TRBJ2-1; TRBD2 aligns across 7 bases. In germline, CDR1 is SQVTM, CDR2 ANQGSEA. This CDR3 has 13 amino acids. V gave up 6 bases and J gave up 0 bases; unmatched junction bases: 2.